The 6 T cell receptor beta chains below all came from one sample that was sequenced in a study of blood T cell repertoires in COVID-19. Here immunoSEQ multiplex PCR was the method, and the copy in TCRdb shows in-frame clones only, minus some. The sample includes 200,000 to 250,000 clones, approximately 80% of them seen just once. The sequenced material came from PBMCs or T cells enriched from blood (not recorded which). The source is a man aged 55 to 70 who had recovered from COVID-19.

The genes are TRBV7-9 and TRBJ1-3; 8 bases map to TRBD1. The V gene's germline CDR1 is SEHNR and CDR2 FQNEAQ (reference sequence). The CDR3 runs 15 residues. V lost 6 bases and J lost 0; bases outside the gene matches: 4. The CDR3 DNA sequence: TGTGCCAGCAGTCCACAGGGGGTCTCTGGAAACACCATATATTTT. Amino acids: CASSPQGVSGNTIYF.

This chain joins TRBV6-6 and TRBJ1-6, with TRBD1 matching over 9 bases. The germline gives CDR1 MNHNY, CDR2 SVGAGI (reference sequence). CDR3 size: 15 residues. Losses at the gene ends were 1 base for V and 7 bases for J; bases not matched to a gene: 2. The CDR3 sequence is CASSYWDRDNSPLHF. CDR3 nucleotide sequence: TGTGCCAGCAGTTACTGGGACAGGGACAATTCACCCCTCCACTTT.

The chain couples TRBV7-3 to TRBJ2-1; TRBD1 agrees at 8 bases. This CDR3 has 15 amino acids. Germline assignment: CDR1 SGHTA and CDR2 FQGTGA. Trimming at V came to 6 bases and at J to 0 bases, leaving 4 bases not matched to a gene. CDR3 in DNA: TGTGCCAGCAGTTGGGACAGGAGCTCCTACAATGAGCAGTTCTTC. Amino acids: CASSWDRSSYNEQFF.

This clone has only one observation. This rearrangement joins TRBV25-1 to TRBJ2-1; D uncertain. The V gene's germline CDR1 is MGHDK and CDR2 SYGVNS. The germline V and J ends were trimmed by 3 bases and 8 bases, with 8 bases remaining between them. The CDR3 is 12 amino acids. The CDR3 DNA reads TGTGCCAGCAGTGAGCCACGGGATGAGCAGTTCTTC. This translates into CASSEPRDEQFF.

The chain is built from TRBV27 and TRBJ2-2, with a possible D match to TRBD1 (6 bases). The V end lost 5 bases, the J end lost 2 bases, and 12 bases lay between the germline ends. The germline V gene has CDR1 MNHEY and CDR2 SMNVEV (reference sequence). The CDR3 sequence is 15 residues long. In nucleotides, the CDR3 is TGTGCCAGCAGTCTCCTGGGGGCCAACACCGGGGAGCTGTTTTTT. Its protein product is CASSLLGANTGELFF.

The rearrangement uses TRBV6-2 or TRBV6-3 and TRBJ2-7, with 7 bases matching TRBD2. V was pared by 2 bases and J by 2 bases, with 6 bases of the junction left unmatched. CDR1 is MNHEY, CDR2 SVGEGT, per germline. The CDR3 totals 15 residues. CDR3 amino acids: CASSYERGRTYEQYF. DNA for the CDR3: TGTGCCAGCAGTTACGAGCGGGGCCGAACCTACGAGCAGTACTTC.